This TCR beta chain was recovered during a study of T cell responses to AZD1222 COVID-19 vaccine. The study, taken as a whole, reports: It should be noted that donors were predominantly white British and more often female, and clonal diversity was possibly underestimated. Dominant at 160-218 and 743-854, vaccine-associated CD4 TCRs also spanned spike. After the peak T cell response, and only then, were repertoires sampled.

Concerning this clone itself: Its specificity is not known.

V gave up 6 bases and J gave up 1 base, with 8 bases separating them. Germline V gives CDR1 ENHRY, CDR2 SYGVKD. This CDR3 has 13 residues. Generated by immunoSEQ multiplex PCR, the TCRdb table keeps only in-frame clones and is missing some. The data contain 150,000 or so clones, about nine tenths of them singletons. The source of this sequence is an adult who received the AZD1222 COVID-19 vaccine. The source material was peripheral blood, sampled 28 days after the second AZD1222 dose. V usage is TRBV10-3 and J usage is TRBJ2-3; D might be TRBD1 (6 bases). The CDR3 DNA reads TGTGCCATCAGAGGGGGAGGCACAGATACGCAGTATTTT. Its translation is CAIRGGGTDTQYF.